This entry concerns a single T cell receptor beta chain. The antigen it recognizes is unknown. No base-level quality is on record; no much larger clone is a single base apart. This sample was included in a study of radiotherapy plus CTLA-4 blockade in lung cancer (dated by TCRdb to 2017 to 2018). In terms of the full investigation: Among enrolled patients, 15% to 20% had an objective response and roughly 31% reached disease control. The study at large found these results: TCR clones derived from tumors expanded in peripheral blood after treatment with radiotherapy and ipilimumab. The strongest predictors of response, as reported, were early dynamic changes in blood T cell clones along with a rise in serum interferon-beta after radiation.

Libraries came from the immunoSEQ multiplex PCR assay. Imported from immuneACCESS, the table was reduced by TCRdb to in-frame sequences with V and J called. These copies leave out some clones; in studies compared against another copy, an unresolved V gene accounts for under half, and the cause of the remainder is not known. For this sample the table gives roughly 120,000 clones, of which approximately 84% were detected only once. Approximately 5.5% of the sample is taken by the ten largest. The CDR3 contains 17 residues, cysteine and phenylalanine counted. Only the CDR3 region is kept as DNA, spanning 51 bases read in frame from base 1. For this chain, trimming is 5 bases at the V end and 0 bases at the J end, and the number of junction bases without a gene match is 5. In this study, focal radiation therapy paired with CTLA-4 blockade (ipilimumab) was tested in patients who had chemo-refractory metastatic non-small-cell lung cancer.

Here the chain combines TRBV5-3 and TRBJ2-2; TRBD2 aligns with 12 central bases. TRBV5-3 is designated an ORF whose function remains uncertain. This sample comprised peripheral blood, obtained from a patient treated with radiotherapy plus ipilimumab. The source is a human donor with non-small cell lung cancer who had a partial response to radiotherapy plus ipilimumab. The DNA sequence reads TGTGCCAGAAGTCAAGGACTAGCGGGACCGAACACCGGGGAGCTGTTTTTT. Translation gives CARSQGLAGPNTGELFF.